This TCR beta chain was sequenced in a study of shared clonotypes between healthy human individuals. Notes on the study in general: Sequencing depth was predicted to influence how clonotypes are shared among donors.

A remark on this clone: Its cognate antigen is unknown.

The CDR3 spans 15 residues. Germline-derived CDR1 and CDR2 are LGHNA and YNFKEQ. Trimming removed 4 bases at V and 1 base at J, with 10 bases between. It was at deep level that the assay was run. Method: immunoSEQ multiplex PCR; TCRdb's copy keeps in-frame clones and lacks some. The profile shows about 2.3 million clones, roughly 92% of them singletons. Free of recent acute infections or vaccinations, the donors were healthy HIV-negative adults. Input material: naive CD4+ T cells from PBMCs. The subset is: CD45RA+ positively selected. The clonotype was recovered from a man aged 18-30 years in good health. Some clones in this sample may be carry-over from other donors' samples. This chain joins TRBV4-2 and TRBJ2-2; tentatively, D is TRBD2 (6 bases). CDR3 region: CASSPRGVNTGELFF. The CDR3 bases are TGTGCCAGCAGCCCCCGCGGGGTGAACACCGGGGAGCTGTTTTTT.